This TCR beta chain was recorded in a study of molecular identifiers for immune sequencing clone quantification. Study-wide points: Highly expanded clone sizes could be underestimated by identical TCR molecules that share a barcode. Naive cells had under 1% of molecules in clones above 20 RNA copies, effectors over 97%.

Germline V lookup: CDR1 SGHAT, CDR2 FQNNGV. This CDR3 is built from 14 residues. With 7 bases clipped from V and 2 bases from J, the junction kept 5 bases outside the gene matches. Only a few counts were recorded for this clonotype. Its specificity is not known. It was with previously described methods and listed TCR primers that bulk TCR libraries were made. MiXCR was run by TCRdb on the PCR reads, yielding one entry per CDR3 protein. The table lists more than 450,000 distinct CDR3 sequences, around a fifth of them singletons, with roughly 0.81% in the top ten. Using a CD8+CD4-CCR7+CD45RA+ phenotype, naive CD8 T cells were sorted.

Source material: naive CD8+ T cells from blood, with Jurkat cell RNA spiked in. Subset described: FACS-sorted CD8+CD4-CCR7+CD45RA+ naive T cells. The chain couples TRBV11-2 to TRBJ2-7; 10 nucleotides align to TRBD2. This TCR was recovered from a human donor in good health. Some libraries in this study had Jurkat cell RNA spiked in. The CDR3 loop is CASTIAGGPYEQYF. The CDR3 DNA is TGTGCCAGCACAATAGCGGGGGGACCCTACGAGCAGTACTTC.